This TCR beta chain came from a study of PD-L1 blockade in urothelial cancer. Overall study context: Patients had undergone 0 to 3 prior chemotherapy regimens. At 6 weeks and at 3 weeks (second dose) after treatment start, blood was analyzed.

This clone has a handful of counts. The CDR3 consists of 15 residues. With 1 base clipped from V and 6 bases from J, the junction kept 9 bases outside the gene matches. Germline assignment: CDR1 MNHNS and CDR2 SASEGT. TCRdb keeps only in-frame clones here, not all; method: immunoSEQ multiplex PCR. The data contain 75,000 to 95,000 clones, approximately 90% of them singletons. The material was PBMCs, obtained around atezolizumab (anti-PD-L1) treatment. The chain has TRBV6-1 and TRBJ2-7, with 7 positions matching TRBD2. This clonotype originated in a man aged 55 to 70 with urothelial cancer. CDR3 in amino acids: CASSEEASGLTEQYF. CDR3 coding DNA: TGTGCCAGCAGTGAAGAAGCTAGCGGTCTCACCGAGCAGTACTTC.